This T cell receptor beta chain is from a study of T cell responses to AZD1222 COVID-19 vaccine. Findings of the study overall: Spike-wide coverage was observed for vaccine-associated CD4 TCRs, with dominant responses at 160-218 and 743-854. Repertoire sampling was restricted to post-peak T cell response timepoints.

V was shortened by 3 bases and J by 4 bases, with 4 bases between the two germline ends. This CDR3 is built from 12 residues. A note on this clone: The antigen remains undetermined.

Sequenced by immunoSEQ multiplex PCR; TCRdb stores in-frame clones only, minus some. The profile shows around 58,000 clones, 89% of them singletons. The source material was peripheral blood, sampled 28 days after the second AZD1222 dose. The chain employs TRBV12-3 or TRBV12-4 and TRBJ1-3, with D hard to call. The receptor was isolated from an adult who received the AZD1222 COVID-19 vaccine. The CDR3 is CASSFRGNTIYF. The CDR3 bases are TGTGCCAGCAGTTTTAGGGGAAACACCATATATTTT.